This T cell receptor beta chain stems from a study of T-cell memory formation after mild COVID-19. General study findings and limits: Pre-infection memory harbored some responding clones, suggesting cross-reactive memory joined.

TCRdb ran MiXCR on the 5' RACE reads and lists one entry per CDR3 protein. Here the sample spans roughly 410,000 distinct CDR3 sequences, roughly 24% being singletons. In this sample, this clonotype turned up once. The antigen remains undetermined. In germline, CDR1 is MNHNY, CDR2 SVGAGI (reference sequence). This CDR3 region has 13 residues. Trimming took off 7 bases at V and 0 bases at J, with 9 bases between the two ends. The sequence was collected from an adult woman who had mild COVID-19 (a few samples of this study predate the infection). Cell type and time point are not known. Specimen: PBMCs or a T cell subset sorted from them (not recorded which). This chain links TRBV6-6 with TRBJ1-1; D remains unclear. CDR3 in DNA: TGTGCCAGCACAGTCAGAATGAACACTGAAGCTTTCTTT. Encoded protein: CASTVRMNTEAFF.